This T cell receptor (beta chain) was found in a study of tumor-infiltrating lymphocytes in localized non-small cell lung cancer. At the level of the study: Some samples were collected after neoadjuvant chemotherapy; smokers, never-smokers and several histologies were included. Findings and caveats of the study: T-cell fraction did not differ between immunotypes IM1 and IM2.

The count of this clone is one. Antigen specificity is unknown. With 4 bases removed from V and 0 bases from J, the gap between germline ends came to 9 bases. Germline V gene data show CDR1 as SGHDN and CDR2 as FVKESK. The CDR3 extends over 14 amino acids. Assay: immunoSEQ multiplex PCR; the TCRdb copy retains only in-frame clones and omits some. The sample carries 2,700 or so clones, about three quarters recorded once. The chain uses TRBV14 and TRBJ1-1; weak D call: TRBD1 (6 bases). The sample was uninvolved lung tissue not adjacent to the tumor. The clonotype was recovered from a human donor with non-small cell lung cancer. The CDR3 protein is CASSPTGLNTEAFF. For the CDR3, the DNA is TGTGCCAGCAGCCCGACAGGATTGAACACTGAAGCTTTCTTT.